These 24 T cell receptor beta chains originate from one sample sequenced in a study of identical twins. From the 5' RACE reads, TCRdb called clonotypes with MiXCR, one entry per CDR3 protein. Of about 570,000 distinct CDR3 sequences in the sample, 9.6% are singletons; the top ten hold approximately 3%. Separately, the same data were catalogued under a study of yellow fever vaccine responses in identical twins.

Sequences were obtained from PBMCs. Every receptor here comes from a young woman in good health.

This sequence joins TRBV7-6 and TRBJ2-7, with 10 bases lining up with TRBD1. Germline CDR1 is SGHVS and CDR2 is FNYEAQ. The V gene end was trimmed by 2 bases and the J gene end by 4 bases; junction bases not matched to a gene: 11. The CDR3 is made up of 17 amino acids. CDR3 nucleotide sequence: TGTGCCAGCAGCTTATACGCGAGGGACAGGGGTACTTACGAGCAGTACTTC. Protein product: CASSLYARDRGTYEQYF.

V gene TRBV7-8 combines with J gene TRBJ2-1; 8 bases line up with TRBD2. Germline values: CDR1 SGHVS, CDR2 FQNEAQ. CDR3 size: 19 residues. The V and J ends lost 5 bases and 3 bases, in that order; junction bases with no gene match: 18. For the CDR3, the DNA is TGTGCCAGCAGCAGACGATCGGGCGATGCGGGAGGCCACTACAATGAGCAGTTCTTC. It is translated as CASSRRSGDAGGHYNEQFF.

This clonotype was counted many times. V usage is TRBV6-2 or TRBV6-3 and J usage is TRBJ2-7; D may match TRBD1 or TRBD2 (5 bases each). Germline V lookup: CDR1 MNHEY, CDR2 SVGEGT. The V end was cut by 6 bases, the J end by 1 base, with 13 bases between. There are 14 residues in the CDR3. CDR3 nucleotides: TGTGCCAGCAGCGGGCCGGGACCTTCCTACGAGCAGTACTTC. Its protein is CASSGPGPSYEQYF.

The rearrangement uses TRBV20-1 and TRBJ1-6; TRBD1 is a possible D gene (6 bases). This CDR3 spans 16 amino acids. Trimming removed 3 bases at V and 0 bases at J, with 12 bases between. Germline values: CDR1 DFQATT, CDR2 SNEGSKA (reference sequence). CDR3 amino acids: CSASLGASSYNSPLHF. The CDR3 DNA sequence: TGCAGTGCTAGTTTGGGGGCCAGCTCCTATAATTCACCCCTCCACTTT.

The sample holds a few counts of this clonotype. CDR3 nucleotides: TGTGCCACCAGTGATTGGGGGGCTCGGGACAATGAGCAGTTCTTC. It specifies CATSDWGARDNEQFF. The chain combines TRBV24-1 with TRBJ2-1; D tentatively fits TRBD1 or TRBD2 (6 bases each). Trimming took 2 bases from V and 5 from J, leaving 12 bases between them. Germline V gives CDR1 KGHDR, CDR2 SFDVKD. This CDR3 has 15 residues.

The CDR3 loop reads CASSLERASEQYF. CDR3 nucleotide sequence: TGTGCCAGCAGCTTAGAAAGAGCCAGCGAGCAGTACTTC. This chain uses TRBV7-2 with TRBJ2-7; D is unclear. Germline CDR1 is SGHTA and CDR2 is FQGNSA. The CDR3 is 13 residues long. Deletions cut 1 base from V and 6 bases from J, with 10 bases between.

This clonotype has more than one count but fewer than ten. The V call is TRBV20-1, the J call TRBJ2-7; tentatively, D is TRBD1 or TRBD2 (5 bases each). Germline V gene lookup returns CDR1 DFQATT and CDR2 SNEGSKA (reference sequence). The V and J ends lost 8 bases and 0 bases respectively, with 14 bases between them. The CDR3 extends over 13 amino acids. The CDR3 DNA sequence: TGCAGTCCCGGGACGGCAAACTCCTACGAGCAGTACTTC. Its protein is CSPGTANSYEQYF.

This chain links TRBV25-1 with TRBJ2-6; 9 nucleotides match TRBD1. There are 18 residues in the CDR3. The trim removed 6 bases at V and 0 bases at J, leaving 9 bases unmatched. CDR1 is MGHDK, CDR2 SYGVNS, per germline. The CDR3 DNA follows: TGTGCCAGCAGAGGACCCGACAGGGGGTACTCTGGGGCCAACGTCCTGACTTTC. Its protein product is CASRGPDRGYSGANVLTF.

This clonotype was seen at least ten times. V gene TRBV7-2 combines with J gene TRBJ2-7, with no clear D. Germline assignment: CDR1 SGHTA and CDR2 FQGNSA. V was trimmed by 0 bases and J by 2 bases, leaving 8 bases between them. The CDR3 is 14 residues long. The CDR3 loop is CASSLAPPTYEQYF. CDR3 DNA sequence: TGTGCCAGCAGCTTAGCCCCGCCAACCTACGAGCAGTACTTC.

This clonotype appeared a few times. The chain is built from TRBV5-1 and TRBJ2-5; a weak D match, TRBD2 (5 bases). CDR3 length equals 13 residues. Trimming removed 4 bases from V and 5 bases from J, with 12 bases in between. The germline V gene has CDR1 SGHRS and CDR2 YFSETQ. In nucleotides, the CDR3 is TGCGCCAGCAGCCCGGGGAATACGGAGACCCAGTACTTC. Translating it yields CASSPGNTETQYF.

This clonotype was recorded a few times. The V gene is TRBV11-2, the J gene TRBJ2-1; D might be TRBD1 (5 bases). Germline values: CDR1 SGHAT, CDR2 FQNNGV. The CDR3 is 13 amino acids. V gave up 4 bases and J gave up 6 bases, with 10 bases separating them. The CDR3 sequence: CASSSSDTNEQFF. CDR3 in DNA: TGTGCCAGCAGCTCCTCGGACACCAATGAGCAGTTCTTC.

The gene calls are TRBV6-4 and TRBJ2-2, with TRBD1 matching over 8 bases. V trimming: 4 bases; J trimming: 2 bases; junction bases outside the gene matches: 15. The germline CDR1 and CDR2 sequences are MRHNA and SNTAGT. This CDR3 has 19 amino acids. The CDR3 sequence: CASSAPRKLDRGNTGELFF. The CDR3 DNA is TGTGCCAGCAGTGCACCTCGTAAGCTAGACAGGGGAAACACCGGGGAGCTGTTTTTT.

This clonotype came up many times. This chain's CDR3 is CASSSSDRAGTGELFF. The CDR3 coding sequence is TGTGCCAGCAGCTCTTCCGACAGGGCGGGGACCGGGGAGCTGTTTTTT. The chain uses TRBV9 and TRBJ2-2; D may be TRBD1 (7 bases). The CDR3 is 16 amino acids. The ends were cut back, 4 bases at V and 5 bases at J, with 18 bases in the middle. Germline values: CDR1 SGDLS, CDR2 YYNGEE.

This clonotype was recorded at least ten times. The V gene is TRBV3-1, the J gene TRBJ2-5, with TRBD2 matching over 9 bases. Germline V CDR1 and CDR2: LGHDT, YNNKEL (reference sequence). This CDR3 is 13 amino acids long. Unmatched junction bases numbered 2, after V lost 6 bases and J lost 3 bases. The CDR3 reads CASRRTSEETQYF. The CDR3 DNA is TGTGCCAGCAGGCGGACTAGCGAAGAGACCCAGTACTTC.

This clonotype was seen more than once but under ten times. CDR3 loop: CASSQDLAETQYF. As DNA, the CDR3 is TGCGCCAGCAGCCAGGACCTCGCGGAGACCCAGTACTTC. This sequence joins TRBV4-3 and TRBJ2-5, with D unresolved. V was cut by 3 bases and J by 5 bases, with 10 bases left in between. Germline V lookup: CDR1 LGHNA, CDR2 YSLEER. The CDR3 is 13 amino acids.

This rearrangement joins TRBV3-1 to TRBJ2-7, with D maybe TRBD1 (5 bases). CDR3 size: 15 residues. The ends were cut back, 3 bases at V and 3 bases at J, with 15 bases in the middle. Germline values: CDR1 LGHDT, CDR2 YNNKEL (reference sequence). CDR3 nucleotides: TGTGCCAGCAGCCAGGCAGGGCAGCAGCGCTACGAGCAGTACTTC. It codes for CASSQAGQQRYEQYF.

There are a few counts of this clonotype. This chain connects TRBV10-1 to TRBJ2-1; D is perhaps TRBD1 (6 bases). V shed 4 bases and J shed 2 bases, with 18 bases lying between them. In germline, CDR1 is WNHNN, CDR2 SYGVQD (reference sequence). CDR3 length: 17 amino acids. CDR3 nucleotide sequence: TGCGCCAGCAGTGCCGCGGACAGCCCTTTGCCCTACAATGAGCAGTTCTTC. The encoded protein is CASSAADSPLPYNEQFF.

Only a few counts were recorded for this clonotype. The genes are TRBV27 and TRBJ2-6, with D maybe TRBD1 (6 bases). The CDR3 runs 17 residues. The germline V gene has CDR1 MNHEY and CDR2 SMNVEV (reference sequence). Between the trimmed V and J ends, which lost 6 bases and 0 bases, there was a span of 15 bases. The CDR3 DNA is TGTGCCAGCAGCCGAAGGACAGTAAACTCTGGGGCCAACGTCCTGACTTTC. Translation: CASSRRTVNSGANVLTF.

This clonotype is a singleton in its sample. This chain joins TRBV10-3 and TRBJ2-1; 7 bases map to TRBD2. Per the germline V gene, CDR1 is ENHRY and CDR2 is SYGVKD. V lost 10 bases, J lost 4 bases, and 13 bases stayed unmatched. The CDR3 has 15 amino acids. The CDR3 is CATRVGTNNYNEQFF. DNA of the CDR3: TGTGCCACCAGGGTTGGGACTAATAATTACAATGAGCAGTTCTTC.

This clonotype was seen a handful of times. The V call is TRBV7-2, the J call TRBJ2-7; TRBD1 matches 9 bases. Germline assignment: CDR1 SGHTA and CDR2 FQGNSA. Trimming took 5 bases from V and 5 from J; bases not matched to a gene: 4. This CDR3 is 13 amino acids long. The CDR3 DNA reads TGTGCCAGCAGCAATACAGGGGGCAACGAGCAGTACTTC. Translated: CASSNTGGNEQYF.

CDR3 sequence: CSAHDREAPYEQYF. For the CDR3, the DNA is TGCAGTGCACACGACAGGGAAGCTCCCTACGAGCAGTACTTC. V usage is TRBV20-1 and J usage is TRBJ2-7; the match to TRBD1 covers 7 bases. The J segment lost 2 bases and the V segment lost 6 bases, leaving 10 bases of the junction unmatched. CDR1 and CDR2 from the germline V gene are DFQATT and SNEGSKA (reference sequence). This CDR3 contains 14 residues.

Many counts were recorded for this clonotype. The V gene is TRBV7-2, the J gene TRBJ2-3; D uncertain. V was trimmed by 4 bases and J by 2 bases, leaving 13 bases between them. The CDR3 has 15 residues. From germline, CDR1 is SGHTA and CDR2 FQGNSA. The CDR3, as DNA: TGTGCCAGCAGCTCACCCGACTGGTACACAGATACGCAGTATTTT. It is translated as CASSSPDWYTDTQYF.

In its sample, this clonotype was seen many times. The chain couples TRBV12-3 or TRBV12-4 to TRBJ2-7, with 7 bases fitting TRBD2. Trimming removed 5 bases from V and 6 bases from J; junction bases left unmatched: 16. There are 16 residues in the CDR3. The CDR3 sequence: CASSVVLGGNLAEQYF. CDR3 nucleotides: TGTGCCAGCAGTGTCGTCTTGGGAGGGAATTTGGCCGAGCAGTACTTC.

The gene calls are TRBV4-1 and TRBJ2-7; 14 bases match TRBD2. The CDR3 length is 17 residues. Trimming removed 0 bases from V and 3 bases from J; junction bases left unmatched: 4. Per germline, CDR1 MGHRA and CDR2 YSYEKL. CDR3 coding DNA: TGCGCCAGCAGCCAAGAACTAGGGACTAGCGGGAGCTACGAGCAGTACTTC. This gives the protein CASSQELGTSGSYEQYF.